A selection of T cell receptor beta chains follows, all from one sample in a study of blood T cell repertoires in COVID-19. Libraries were prepared by immunoSEQ multiplex PCR; TCRdb keeps only in-frame clonotypes and omits some of them. The repertoire holds roughly 61,000 clones, with roughly 90% as singletons. The sample taken for sequencing was peripheral blood. Receptors originate from an elderly man with acute or convalescent COVID-19. Each CDR3 is given with its conserved first and last residue. D genes are given only for firm matches. Clone size, where shown, is once, few, many, or a class for clones that have expanded.

v_gene	d_gene	abundance	j_gene	CDR3aa	CDR3nt
TRBV29-1	-	once	TRBJ1-3	CSVEVASGNTIYF	TGCAGCGTTGAAGTAGCCTCTGGAAACACCATATATTTT
TRBV3-1/TRBV3-2	-	-	TRBJ2-3	CASSQVGTSTDTQYF	TGTGCCAGCAGCCAAGTCGGGACTAGCACAGATACGCAGTATTTT
TRBV5-1	-	-	TRBJ1-3	CASSLGKLPSQDTSGNTIYF	TGCGCCAGCAGCTTGGGGAAACTCCCAAGTCAGGACACCTCTGGAAACACCATATATTTT
TRBV9	TRBD2	once	TRBJ2-1	CASSPLSGGTYNEQFF	TGTGCCAGCAGCCCACTTAGCGGGGGGACTTACAATGAGCAGTTCTTC
TRBV11-2	TRBD2	-	TRBJ2-5	CASSLARGASETQYF	TGTGCCAGCAGCCTCGCGCGGGGGGCCTCTGAGACCCAGTACTTC
TRBV3-1/TRBV3-2	TRBD2	once	TRBJ2-5	CASSPWTSGRETQYF	TGTGCCAGCAGCCCCTGGACTAGCGGTAGAGAGACCCAGTACTTC
TRBV18	TRBD1	-	TRBJ2-3	CASSPGQGQDTQYF	TGTGCCAGCTCACCGGGACAGGGGCAAGATACGCAGTATTTT
TRBV5-4	TRBD1	-	TRBJ1-6	CASSQQGEGSPLHF	TGTGCCAGCAGCCAGCAGGGGGAAGGTTCACCCCTCCACTTT
TRBV20-1	TRBD2	-	TRBJ2-1	CSASLSGGMYNEQFF	TGCAGTGCTAGTTTGAGCGGGGGTATGTACAATGAGCAGTTCTTC
TRBV5-1	TRBD1	-	TRBJ2-5	CASSRDSRSQTQYF	TGCGCCAGCAGCAGGGACAGTCGATCTCAGACCCAGTACTTC
TRBV14	-	-	TRBJ2-7	CASSHSDREQYF	TGTGCCAGCAGCCATTCCGACAGGGAGCAGTACTTC
TRBV24-1	-	-	TRBJ2-2	CATSDPGGANTGELFF	TGTGCCACCAGTGATCCCGGCGGGGCCAACACCGGGGAGCTGTTTTTT
TRBV10-3	TRBD1	-	TRBJ2-3	CAISDQGEGDTQYF	TGTGCCATCAGTGATCAGGGGGAAGGAGATACGCAGTATTTT
TRBV28	-	-	TRBJ1-5	CASISGQIHSNQPQHF	TGTGCCAGCATCTCCGGACAGATCCATAGCAATCAGCCCCAGCATTTT
TRBV3-1/TRBV3-2	-	-	TRBJ2-1	CASSQFGLYNEQFF	TGTGCCAGCAGCCAATTCGGACTATACAATGAGCAGTTCTTC
TRBV4-1	TRBD2	-	TRBJ2-2	CASSHNPGLAGVVNTGELFF	TGCGCCAGCAGCCACAACCCGGGACTAGCGGGGGTGGTGAACACCGGGGAGCTGTTTTTT
TRBV19	TRBD1	-	TRBJ2-7	CASSYTGVSYEQYF	TGTGCCAGTAGTTATACAGGGGTTTCCTACGAGCAGTACTTC
TRBV7-8	-	-	TRBJ1-3	CASTRGRGNTIYF	TGTGCCAGCACCCGGGGCCGTGGAAACACCATATATTTT
TRBV27	-	few	TRBJ1-1	CASSSALQGWGGNTEAFF	TGTGCCAGCAGTTCCGCCTTACAGGGATGGGGGGGAAACACTGAAGCTTTCTTT
TRBV24-1	TRBD2	-	TRBJ2-2	CATSDGLAVNTGELFF	TGTGCCACCAGTGATGGTCTAGCGGTGAACACCGGGGAGCTGTTTTTT
TRBV4-1	TRBD1	-	TRBJ2-3	CASSQVGQGSSDTQYF	TGCGCCAGCAGCCAAGTGGGACAGGGGAGCTCAGATACGCAGTATTTT
TRBV5-1	TRBD2	-	TRBJ2-2	CASSPTSGGPTGELFF	TGCGCCAGCAGCCCGACTAGCGGGGGCCCAACCGGGGAGCTGTTTTTT
TRBV5-4	TRBD1	-	TRBJ1-2	CASSLQDRVNYGYTF	TGTGCCAGCAGCTTGCAGGACAGGGTTAACTATGGCTACACCTTC
TRBV10-2	-	once	TRBJ1-1	CASRSMNTEAFF	TGCGCCAGCAGATCTATGAACACTGAAGCTTTCTTT
TRBV19	-	-	TRBJ1-2	CASSSQGFYGYTF	TGTGCCAGTAGTTCCCAGGGGTTCTATGGCTACACCTTC
TRBV7-9	-	-	TRBJ1-4	CASSLEARGLFF	TGTGCCAGCAGCTTAGAAGCAAGGGGGCTGTTTTTT
TRBV19	-	few	TRBJ1-2	CASSYGTNYGYTF	TGTGCCAGTAGTTATGGCACGAACTATGGCTACACCTTC
TRBV6-5	TRBD1	-	TRBJ2-7	CASSYRGTGVREQYF	TGTGCCAGCAGTTACCGAGGGACAGGGGTACGAGAGCAGTACTTC
TRBV30	-	-	TRBJ1-2	CAWAPNQDTLGYTF	TGTGCCTGGGCCCCTAACCAGGACACATTGGGCTACACCTTC
TRBV21-1	-	-	TRBJ1-5	CASSKGRGSNQPQHF	TGTGCCAGCAGCAAAGGAAGGGGAAGCAATCAGCCCCAGCATTTT
TRBV5-1	-	-	TRBJ1-4	CASSLGRLDEKLFF	TGCGCCAGCAGCTTGGGGAGGCTGGATGAAAAACTGTTTTTT
TRBV18	-	-	TRBJ2-5	CASSTSGTGFQETQYF	TGTGCCAGCTCAACTAGCGGGACAGGGTTTCAAGAGACCCAGTACTTC
TRBV20-1	TRBD1	-	TRBJ2-1	CSASAGTGDNEQFF	TGCAGTGCTAGTGCAGGGACAGGGGACAATGAGCAGTTCTTC
TRBV6-5	TRBD1	-	TRBJ1-1	CASSPTGENTEAFF	TGTGCCAGCAGTCCGACAGGGGAGAACACTGAAGCTTTCTTT
TRBV7-2	TRBD2	-	TRBJ2-1	CASATPGLAHEQFF	TGTGCCAGCGCCACCCCCGGACTAGCCCATGAGCAGTTCTTC
TRBV10-3	TRBD1	-	TRBJ1-1	CAIRRGPEDTEAFF	TGTGCCATCAGGAGGGGGCCAGAGGACACTGAAGCTTTCTTT
TRBV10-1	TRBD1	-	TRBJ2-5	CASSLNRTGLYETQYF	TGCGCCAGCAGTTTGAACCGGACAGGGCTCTATGAGACCCAGTACTTC
TRBV7-2	-	-	TRBJ2-3	CPGRFTPDTQYF	TGTCCAGGGCGCTTTACCCCAGATACGCAGTATTTT
TRBV12-3/TRBV12-4	TRBD1	-	TRBJ2-7	CASSFIRGREQYF	TGTGCCAGCAGTTTCATAAGGGGGCGGGAGCAGTACTTC
TRBV6-5	TRBD1	-	TRBJ2-7	CASRKGQGDSYEQYF	TGTGCCAGCCGAAAGGGACAGGGGGACTCCTACGAGCAGTACTTC
TRBV4-1	TRBD1	-	TRBJ1-1	CASSQSPDRGVGGVNLNTEAFF	TGCGCCAGCAGCCAAAGTCCGGACAGGGGTGTGGGAGGGGTAAATTTGAACACTGAAGCTTTCTTT
TRBV2	TRBD2	-	TRBJ2-5	CASSEDLAGGRETQYF	TGTGCCAGCAGTGAAGACCTAGCGGGGGGAAGAGAGACCCAGTACTTC
TRBV29-1	TRBD2	-	TRBJ2-5	CSVEPSGGARETQYF	TGCAGCGTTGAACCTAGCGGGGGGGCCCGTGAGACCCAGTACTTC
TRBV28	TRBD1	-	TRBJ2-7	CASSLTGFRYEQYF	TGTGCCAGCAGTTTGACAGGGTTTAGGTACGAGCAGTACTTC
TRBV7-9	-	-	TRBJ1-5	CASSLWPRNNQPQHF	TGTGCCAGCAGCTTATGGCCTCGTAACAATCAGCCCCAGCATTTT
TRBV6-1	-	-	TRBJ1-1	CASSEMRVNTEAFF	TGTGCCAGCAGTGAGATGCGGGTGAACACTGAAGCTTTCTTT
TRBV7-2	-	-	TRBJ2-1	CASSLNGGSYNEQFF	TGTGCCAGCAGCTTAAACGGGGGCTCCTACAATGAGCAGTTCTTC
TRBV7-2	-	few	TRBJ1-2	CASSTTGLGYTF	TGTGCCAGCAGCACTACAGGGCTTGGCTACACCTTC
TRBV2	TRBD1	-	TRBJ2-5	CASSDPGTAEETQYF	TGTGCCAGCAGTGATCCCGGGACAGCCGAAGAGACCCAGTACTTC
TRBV5-1	-	-	TRBJ1-3	CASSHGTTGNTIYF	TGCGCCAGCAGCCATGGGACTACTGGAAACACCATATATTTT
TRBV6-1	-	-	TRBJ2-1	CASSETGVQGHEQFF	TGTGCCAGCAGTGAAACCGGGGTACAGGGCCATGAGCAGTTCTTC